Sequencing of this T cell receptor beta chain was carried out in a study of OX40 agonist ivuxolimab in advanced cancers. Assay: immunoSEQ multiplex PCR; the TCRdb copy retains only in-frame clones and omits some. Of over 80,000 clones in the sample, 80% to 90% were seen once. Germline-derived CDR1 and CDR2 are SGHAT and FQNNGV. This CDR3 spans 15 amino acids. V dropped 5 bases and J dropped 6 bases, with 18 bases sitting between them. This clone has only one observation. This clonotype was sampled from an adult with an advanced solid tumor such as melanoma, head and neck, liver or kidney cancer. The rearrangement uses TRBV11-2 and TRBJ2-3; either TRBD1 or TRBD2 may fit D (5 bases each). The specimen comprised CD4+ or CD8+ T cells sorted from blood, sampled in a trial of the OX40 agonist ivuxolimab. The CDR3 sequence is CASSASGTPGDTQYF. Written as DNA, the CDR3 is TGTGCCAGCAGCGCCTCCGGGACCCCCGGCGATACGCAGTATTTT.